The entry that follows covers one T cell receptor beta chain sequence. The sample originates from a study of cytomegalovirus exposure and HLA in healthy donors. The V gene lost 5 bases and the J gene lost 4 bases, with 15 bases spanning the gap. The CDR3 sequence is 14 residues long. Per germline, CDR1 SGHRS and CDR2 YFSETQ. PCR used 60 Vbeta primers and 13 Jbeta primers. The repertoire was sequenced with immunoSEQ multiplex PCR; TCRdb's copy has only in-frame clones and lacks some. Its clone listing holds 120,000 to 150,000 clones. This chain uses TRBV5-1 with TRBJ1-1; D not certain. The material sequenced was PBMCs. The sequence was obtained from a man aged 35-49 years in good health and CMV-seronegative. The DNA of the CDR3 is TGCGCCAGCAGAAAAGATTCCGGGGTCACTGAAGCTTTCTTT. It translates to CASRKDSGVTEAFF. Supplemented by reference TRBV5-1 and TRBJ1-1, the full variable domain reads KAGVTQTPRYLIKTRGQQVTLSCSPISGHRSVSWYQQTPGQGLQFLFEYFSETQRNKGNFPGRFSGRQFSNSRSEMNVSTLELGDSALYLCASRKDSGVTEAFFGQGTRLTVV.